This T cell receptor beta chain was found in a study of blood T cell repertoires in COVID-19. Turning to the study itself: PBMCs, B-cell-depleted T cells, or T cells were the source of the cDNA or gDNA that made up the material.

This CDR3 has 14 amino acids. Trimming at V came to 6 bases and at J to 0 bases, leaving 4 bases not matched to a gene. CDR1 and CDR2 (germline): MNHEY, SVGAGI. Original processing methods: Reference gene primers were amplified, and this amplification served to estimate nucleated cell counts. Only in-frame clones appear in the TCRdb table, and some are missing; sequencing was by immunoSEQ multiplex PCR. V and J calls and clone size are copied from that table; D and trimming were computed from the DNA. Here the sample spans about 310,000 clones, more than 85% being singletons. This clonotype was sampled from a man in his 70s with acute or convalescent COVID-19. Input material: peripheral blood. The chain employs TRBV6-5 and TRBJ1-1; 7 nucleotides match TRBD1. The CDR3 loop reads CASSVGQLNTEAFF. The CDR3 nucleotides are TGTGCCAGCAGCGTGGGACAGCTGAACACTGAAGCTTTCTTT.